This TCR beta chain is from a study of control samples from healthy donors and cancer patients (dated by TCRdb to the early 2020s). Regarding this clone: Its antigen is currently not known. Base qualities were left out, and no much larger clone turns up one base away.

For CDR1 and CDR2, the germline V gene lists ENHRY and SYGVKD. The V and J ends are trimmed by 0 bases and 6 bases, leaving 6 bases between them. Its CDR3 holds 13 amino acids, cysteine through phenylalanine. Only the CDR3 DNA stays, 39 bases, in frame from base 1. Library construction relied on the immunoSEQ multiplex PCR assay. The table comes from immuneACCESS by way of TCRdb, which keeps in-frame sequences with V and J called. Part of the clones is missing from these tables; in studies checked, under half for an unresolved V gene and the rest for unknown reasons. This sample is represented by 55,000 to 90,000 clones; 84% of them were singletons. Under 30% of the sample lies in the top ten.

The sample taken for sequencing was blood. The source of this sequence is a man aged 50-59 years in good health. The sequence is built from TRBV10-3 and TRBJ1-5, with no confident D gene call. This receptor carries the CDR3 CAISESNAQPQHF. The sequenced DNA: TGTGCCATCAGTGAGTCGAACGCTCAGCCCCAGCATTTT.